This T cell receptor (beta chain) originates from a study of CD8 T cells in Susac syndrome. Study findings and constraints: Regarding the TCR sequencing and HLA analysis, the study admitted that a relatively small number of individuals were involved.

The authors reverse transcribed roughly 0.5 to 1 ug RNA with random hexamers. immunoSEQ multiplex PCR amplified TCR beta CDR3 across 54 Vbeta, 13 Jbeta. From the immunoSEQ multiplex PCR reads, TCRdb called clonotypes with MiXCR, one entry per CDR3 protein. The profile covers around 110,000 distinct CDR3 sequences, with roughly 94% appearing a single time and around 0.27% taken by the ten largest. Details on this clonotype: Its antigen is undetermined.

Negative magnetic isolation gave CD8+ and CD4+ cells; FACS enriched CD8+ TEMRA. This CDR3 is 13 amino acids long. Germline lookup yields CDR1 DFQATT and CDR2 SNEGSKA (reference sequence). Trimming took off 5 bases at V and 0 bases at J, with 11 bases between the two ends. This receptor was obtained from a human donor with Susac syndrome. Sequenced sample: CD8+ T cells from PBMCs. This chain uses TRBV20-1 with TRBJ2-7, with a tentative D call TRBD2 (6 bases). The CDR3 is CSAWDWSSYEQYF. In DNA form, the CDR3 reads TGCAGTGCTTGGGACTGGAGCTCCTACGAGCAGTACTTC.